This T cell receptor (beta chain) was recovered during a study of cytomegalovirus exposure and HLA in healthy donors. Study-wide results and limits: Rare TCR sequences dominated, though some public TCRs recurred in many donors. Likely technical artifact: a cluster of highly shared sequence variants.

PCR involved 60 Vbeta and 13 Jbeta primers. Clones were sequenced by immunoSEQ multiplex PCR, and TCRdb holds only the in-frame ones, with some missing. The table has about 160,000 clones, about four fifths seen once; the top ten hold around 5%. With regard to this clone: Its antigen is not identified.

V was pared by 6 bases and J by 5 bases, with 7 bases of the junction left unmatched. Germline V gene sequence: CDR1 LNHDA, CDR2 SQIVND (reference sequence). The CDR3 extends over 14 amino acids. This chain connects TRBV19 to TRBJ1-2; 9 bases align to TRBD1. The sequence derives from a man aged 30-40 years in good health and CMV-seronegative. Material for sequencing was PBMCs. CDR3 sequence reads: CASSLADRGYGYTF. In DNA, the CDR3 is TGTGCCAGTAGCTTGGCTGACAGGGGGTATGGCTACACCTTC.